This is a list of T cell receptor beta chains from one sample in a study of blood T cell repertoires in COVID-19. Libraries were prepared by immunoSEQ multiplex PCR; TCRdb keeps only in-frame clonotypes and omits some of them. Of 310,000 or so clones listed, roughly 87% are singletons. Sequenced material: peripheral blood. All receptors come from a young man with COVID-19, enrolled during active disease. The CDR3 runs from the conserved cysteine through the conserved F or W. A D gene is named only where the DNA matches it firmly. Only part of the rows carry a size: once, few, many, or a class if the clone is expanded.

D gene	V gene	J gene	clone size	CDR3 DNA	CDR3 protein
TRBD2	TRBV4-2	TRBJ2-1	NA	TGTGCCAGCAGCCAGGGGACTAGCGGGTATAATGAGCAGTTCTTC	CASSQGTSGYNEQFF
NA	TRBV18	TRBJ1-2	few	TGTGCCAGCTCACCCTCAGACAAACCCCCCTACACCTTC	CASSPSDKPPYTF
NA	TRBV9	TRBJ2-1	NA	TGTGCCAGCAGCTCCGGGATACCCACAATGAGGCAGTTCTTC	CASSSGIPTMRQFF
NA	TRBV5-1	TRBJ2-5	NA	TGCGCCAGCAAAGAGGCAGGGGTAGAGACCCAGTACTTC	CASKEAGVETQYF
NA	TRBV12-3/TRBV12-4	TRBJ1-6	NA	TGTGCCAGCACTCACTCGTATAATTCACCCCTCCACTTT	CASTHSYNSPLHF
TRBD1	TRBV6-5	TRBJ1-2	NA	TGTGCCAGCAGTTACGCAGGGACAGGCTACTATGGCTACACCTTC	CASSYAGTGYYGYTF
TRBD1	TRBV6-5	TRBJ2-1	NA	TGTGCCAGCAGTTACATTGGGACAGGGAATACTGAGCAGTTCTTC	CASSYIGTGNTEQFF
TRBD1	TRBV7-2	TRBJ1-2	NA	TGTGCCAGCTATCCGAAAGGGGGCAACTATGGCTACACCTTC	CASYPKGGNYGYTF
TRBD2	TRBV4-2	TRBJ2-3	NA	TGTGCCAGCAGCCAAGATATAGGCGGGAGGGGGGGTACGCAGTATTTT	CASSQDIGGRGGTQYF
TRBD1	TRBV9	TRBJ2-1	NA	TGTGCCAGCAGCGTAGGGAAGGGGGCACCCTACAATGAGCAGTTCTTC	CASSVGKGAPYNEQFF
TRBD2	TRBV27	TRBJ2-1	NA	TGTGCCAGCAGTTTAGTAGCGGGGGGTAATGAGCAGTTCTTC	CASSLVAGGNEQFF